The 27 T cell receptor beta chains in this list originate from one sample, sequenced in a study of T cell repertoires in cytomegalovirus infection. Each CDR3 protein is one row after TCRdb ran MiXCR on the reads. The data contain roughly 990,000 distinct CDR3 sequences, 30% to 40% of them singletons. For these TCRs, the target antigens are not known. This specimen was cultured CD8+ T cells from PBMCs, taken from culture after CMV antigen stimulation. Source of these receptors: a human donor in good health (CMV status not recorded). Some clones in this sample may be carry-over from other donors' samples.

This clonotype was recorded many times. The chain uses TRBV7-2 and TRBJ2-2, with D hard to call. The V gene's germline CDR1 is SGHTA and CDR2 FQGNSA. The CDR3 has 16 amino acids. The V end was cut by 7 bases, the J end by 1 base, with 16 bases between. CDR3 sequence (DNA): TGTGCCAGCACAGAGTTTCTTCGAGTGAACACCGGGGAGCTGTTTTTT. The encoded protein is CASTEFLRVNTGELFF.

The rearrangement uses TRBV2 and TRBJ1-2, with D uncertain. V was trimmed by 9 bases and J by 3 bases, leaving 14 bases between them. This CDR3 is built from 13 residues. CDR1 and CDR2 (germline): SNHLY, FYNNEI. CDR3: CASMGLSDYGYTF. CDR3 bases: TGTGCCAGTATGGGTCTTTCCGACTATGGCTACACCTTC.

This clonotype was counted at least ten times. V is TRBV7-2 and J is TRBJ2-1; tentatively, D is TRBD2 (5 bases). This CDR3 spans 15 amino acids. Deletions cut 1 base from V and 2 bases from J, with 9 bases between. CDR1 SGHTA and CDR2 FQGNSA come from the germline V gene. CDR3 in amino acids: CASSLEGDPYNEQFF. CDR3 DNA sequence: TGTGCCAGCAGCTTAGAGGGAGACCCCTACAATGAGCAGTTCTTC.

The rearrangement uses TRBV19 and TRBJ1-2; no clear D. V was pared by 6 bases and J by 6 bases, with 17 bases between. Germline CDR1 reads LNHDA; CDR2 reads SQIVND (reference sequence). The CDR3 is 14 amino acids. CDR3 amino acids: CASSPIGSLDGYTF. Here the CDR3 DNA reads TGTGCCAGTAGCCCCATAGGGTCCCTAGATGGCTACACCTTC. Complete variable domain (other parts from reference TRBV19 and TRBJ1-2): DGGITQSPKYLFRKEGQNVTLSCEQNLNHDAMYWYRQDPGQGLRLIYYSQIVNDFQKGDIAEGYSVSREKKESFPLTVTSAQKNPTAFYLCASSPIGSLDGYTFGSGTRLTVV.

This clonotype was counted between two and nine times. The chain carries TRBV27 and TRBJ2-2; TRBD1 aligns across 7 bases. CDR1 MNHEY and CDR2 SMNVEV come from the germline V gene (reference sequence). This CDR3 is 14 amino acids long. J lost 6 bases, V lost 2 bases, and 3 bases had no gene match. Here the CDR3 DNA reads TGTGCCAGCAGTTTAAGGGGGCGACCCGGGGAGCTGTTTTTT. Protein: CASSLRGRPGELFF.

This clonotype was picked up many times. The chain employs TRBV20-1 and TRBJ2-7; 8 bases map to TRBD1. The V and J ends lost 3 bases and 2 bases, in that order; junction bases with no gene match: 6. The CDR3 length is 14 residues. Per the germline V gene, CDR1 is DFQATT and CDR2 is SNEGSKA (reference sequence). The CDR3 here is CSARIPTGAYEQYV. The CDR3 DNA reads TGCAGTGCTAGGATTCCGACAGGGGCCTACGAGCAGTACGTC.

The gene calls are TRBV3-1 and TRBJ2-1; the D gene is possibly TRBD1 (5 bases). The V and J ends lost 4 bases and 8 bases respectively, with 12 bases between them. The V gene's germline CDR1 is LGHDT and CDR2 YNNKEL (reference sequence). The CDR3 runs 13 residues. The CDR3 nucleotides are TGTGCCAGCAGCCTCGATGCAGGGTATGAGCAGTTCTTC. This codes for CASSLDAGYEQFF.

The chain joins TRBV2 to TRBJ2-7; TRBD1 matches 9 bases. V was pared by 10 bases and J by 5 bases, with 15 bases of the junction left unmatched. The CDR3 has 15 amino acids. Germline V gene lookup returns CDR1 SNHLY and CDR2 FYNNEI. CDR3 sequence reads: CAILTPGTGSHEQYF. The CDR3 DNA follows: TGTGCCATTTTAACTCCCGGGACAGGGAGCCACGAGCAGTACTTC. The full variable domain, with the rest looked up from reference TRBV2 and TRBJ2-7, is EPEVTQTPSHQVTQMGQEVILRCVPISNHLYFYWYRQILGQKVEFLVSFYNNEISEKSEIFDDQFSVERPDGSNFTLKIRSTKLEDSAMYFCAILTPGTGSHEQYFGPGTRLTVT.

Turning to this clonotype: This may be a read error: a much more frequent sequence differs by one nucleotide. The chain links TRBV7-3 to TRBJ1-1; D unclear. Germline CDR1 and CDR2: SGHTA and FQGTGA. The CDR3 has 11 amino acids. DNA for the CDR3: TGTGCCAGCAGCTTAGAAAGTGAAGATTTCTTT. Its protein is CASSLESEDFF.

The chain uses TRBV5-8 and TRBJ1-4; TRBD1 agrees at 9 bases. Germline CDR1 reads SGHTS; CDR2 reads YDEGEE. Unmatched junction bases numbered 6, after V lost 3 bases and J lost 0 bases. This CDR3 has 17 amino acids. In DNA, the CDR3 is TGTGCCAGCAGCTCTGGACAGGGGACAGCAACTAATGAAAAACTGTTTTTT. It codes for CASSSGQGTATNEKLFF.

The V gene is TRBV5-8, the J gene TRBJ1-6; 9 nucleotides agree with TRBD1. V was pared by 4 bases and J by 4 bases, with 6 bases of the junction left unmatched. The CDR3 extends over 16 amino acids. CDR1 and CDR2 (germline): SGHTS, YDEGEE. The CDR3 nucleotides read TGTGCCAGCAGCCCCGGGACAGGGACTTATAATTCACCCCTCCACTTT. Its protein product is CASSPGTGTYNSPLHF.

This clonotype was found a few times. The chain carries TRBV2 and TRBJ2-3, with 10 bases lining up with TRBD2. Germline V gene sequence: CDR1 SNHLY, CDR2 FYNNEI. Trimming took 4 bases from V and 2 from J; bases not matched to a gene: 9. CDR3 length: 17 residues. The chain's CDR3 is CASSVPTSGVLTDTQYF. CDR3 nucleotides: TGTGCCAGCAGTGTCCCCACTAGCGGGGTTCTCACAGATACGCAGTATTTT.

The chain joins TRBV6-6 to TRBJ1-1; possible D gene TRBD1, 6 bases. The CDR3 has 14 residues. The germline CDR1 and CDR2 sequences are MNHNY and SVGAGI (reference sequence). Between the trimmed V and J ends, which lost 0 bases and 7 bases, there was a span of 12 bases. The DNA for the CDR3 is TGTGCCAGCAGTTACTCCGGTGGACAGCGTGAAGCTTTCTTT. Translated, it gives CASSYSGGQREAFF.

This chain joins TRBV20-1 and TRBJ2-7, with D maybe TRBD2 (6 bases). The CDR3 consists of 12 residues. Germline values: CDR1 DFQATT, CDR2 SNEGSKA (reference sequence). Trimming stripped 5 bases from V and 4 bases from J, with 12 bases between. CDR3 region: CSAEGTDYEQYF. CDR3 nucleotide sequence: TGCAGTGCTGAGGGGACTGATTACGAGCAGTACTTC.

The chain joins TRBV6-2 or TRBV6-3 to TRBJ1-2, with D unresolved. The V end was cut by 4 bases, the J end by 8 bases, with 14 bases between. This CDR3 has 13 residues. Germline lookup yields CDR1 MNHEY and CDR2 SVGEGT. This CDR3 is CASSWNQLDGYTF. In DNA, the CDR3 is TGTGCCAGCAGTTGGAACCAGCTGGACGGCTACACCTTC.

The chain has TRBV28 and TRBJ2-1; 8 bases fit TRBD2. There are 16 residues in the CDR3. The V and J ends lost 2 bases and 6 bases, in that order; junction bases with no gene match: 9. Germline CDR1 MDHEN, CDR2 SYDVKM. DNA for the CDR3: TGTGCCAGCAGTTTAAGTATCCAGCGGGGGAGCAATGAGCAGTTCTTC. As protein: CASSLSIQRGSNEQFF.

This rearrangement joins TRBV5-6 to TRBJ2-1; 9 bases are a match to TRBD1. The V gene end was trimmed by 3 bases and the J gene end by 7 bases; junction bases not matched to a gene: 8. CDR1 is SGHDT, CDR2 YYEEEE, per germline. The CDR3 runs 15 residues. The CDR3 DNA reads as TGTGCCAGCAGCTCGACGGGACAGGGCATTAATGAGCAGTTCTTC. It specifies CASSSTGQGINEQFF.

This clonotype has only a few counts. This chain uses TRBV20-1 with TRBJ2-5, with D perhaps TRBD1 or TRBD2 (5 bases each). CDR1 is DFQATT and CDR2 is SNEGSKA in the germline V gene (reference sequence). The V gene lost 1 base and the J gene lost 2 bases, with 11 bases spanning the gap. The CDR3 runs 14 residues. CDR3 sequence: CSARGPGRQETQYF. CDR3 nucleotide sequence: TGCAGTGCTAGAGGCCCGGGACGGCAAGAGACCCAGTACTTC.

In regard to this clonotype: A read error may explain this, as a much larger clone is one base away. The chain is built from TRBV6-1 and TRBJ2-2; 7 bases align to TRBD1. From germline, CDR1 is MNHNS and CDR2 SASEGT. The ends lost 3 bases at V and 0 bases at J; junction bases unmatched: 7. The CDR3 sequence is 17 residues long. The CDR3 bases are TGTGCCAGCAGTGACCCGGGACAGATGTCGAACACCGGGGAGCTGTTTTTT. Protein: CASSDPGQMSNTGELFF.

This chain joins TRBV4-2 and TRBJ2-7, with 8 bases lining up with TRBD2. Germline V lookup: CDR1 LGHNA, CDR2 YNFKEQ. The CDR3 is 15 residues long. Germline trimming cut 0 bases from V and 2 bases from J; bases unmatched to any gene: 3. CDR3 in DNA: TGTGCCAGCAGCCAAGAACGAGCGGGGGCCTACGAGCAGTACTTC. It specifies CASSQERAGAYEQYF.

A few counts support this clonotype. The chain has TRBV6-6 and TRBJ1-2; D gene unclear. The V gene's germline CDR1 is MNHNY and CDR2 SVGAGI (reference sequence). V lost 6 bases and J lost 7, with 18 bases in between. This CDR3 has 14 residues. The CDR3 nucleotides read TGTGCCAGCAGCCCGGAGAGGGCCCGGGGTGGCTACACCTTC. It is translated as CASSPERARGGYTF.

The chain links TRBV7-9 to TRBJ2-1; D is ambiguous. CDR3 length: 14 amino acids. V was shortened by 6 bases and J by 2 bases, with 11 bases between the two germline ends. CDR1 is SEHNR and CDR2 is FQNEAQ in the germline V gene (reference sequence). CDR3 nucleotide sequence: TGTGCCAGCAGGGACGGGTCCACCTACAATGAGCAGTTCTTC. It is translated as CASRDGSTYNEQFF.

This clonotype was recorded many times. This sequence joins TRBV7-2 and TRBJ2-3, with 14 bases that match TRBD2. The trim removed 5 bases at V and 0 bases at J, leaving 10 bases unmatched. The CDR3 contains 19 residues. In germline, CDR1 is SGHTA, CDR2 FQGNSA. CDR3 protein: CASSPTPGLAGVSTDTQYF. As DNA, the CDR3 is TGTGCCAGCAGCCCGACCCCGGGACTAGCGGGGGTTAGCACAGATACGCAGTATTTT.

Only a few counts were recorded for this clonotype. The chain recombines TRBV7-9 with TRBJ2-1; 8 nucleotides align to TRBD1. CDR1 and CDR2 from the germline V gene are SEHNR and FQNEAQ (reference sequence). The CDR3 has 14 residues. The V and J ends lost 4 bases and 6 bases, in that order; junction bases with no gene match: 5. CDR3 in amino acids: CASSSRDRLNEQFF. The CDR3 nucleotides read TGTGCCAGCAGCTCCCGGGACAGGCTCAATGAGCAGTTCTTC.

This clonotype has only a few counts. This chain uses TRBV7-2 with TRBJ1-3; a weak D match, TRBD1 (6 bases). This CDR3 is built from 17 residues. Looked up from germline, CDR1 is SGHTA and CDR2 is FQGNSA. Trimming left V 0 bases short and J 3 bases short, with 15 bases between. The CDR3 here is CASSLARRGGGGNTIYF. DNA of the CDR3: TGTGCCAGCAGCTTAGCCCGGAGGGGGGGCGGTGGAAACACCATATATTTT.

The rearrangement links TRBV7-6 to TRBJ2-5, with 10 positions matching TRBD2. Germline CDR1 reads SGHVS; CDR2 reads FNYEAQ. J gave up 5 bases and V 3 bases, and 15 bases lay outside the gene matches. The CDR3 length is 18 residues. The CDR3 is CASSLRGSSGGPVETQYF. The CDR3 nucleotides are TGTGCCAGCAGCTTGAGGGGTAGTAGCGGGGGGCCCGTGGAGACCCAGTACTTC.

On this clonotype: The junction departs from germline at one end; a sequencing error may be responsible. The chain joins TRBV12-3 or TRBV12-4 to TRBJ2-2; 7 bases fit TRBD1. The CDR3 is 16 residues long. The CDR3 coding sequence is TGTGCCAGCACCGTGGACAGGTCTGCCAACACCGGGGAGCTGCTTTTT. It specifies CASTVDRSANTGELLF.